The clone carrying this T cell receptor (beta chain) was picked up many times. The CDR3 is 15 amino acids. The germline V and J ends were trimmed by 2 bases and 1 base, with 8 bases remaining between them. TCRdb reanalysed the RT-PCR reads using MiXCR and keeps one entry per CDR3 protein. Of 920,000 or so distinct CDR3 sequences in the sample, approximately 19% were seen once. The data were taken from a study of patients and donors after allogeneic stem cell transplantation. The sequence derives from a human donor who was either an allogeneic HSCT recipient or a stem cell or donor lymphocyte infusion donor (not recorded which). It is not recorded whose cells these are; they may come from a transplant donor. The V call is TRBV12-3 or TRBV12-4, the J call TRBJ2-2; perhaps TRBD2 as D (6 bases). Sequenced sample: blood, either unsorted or a sorted T cell fraction (not recorded which). The CDR3 region has the DNA TGTGCCAGCAGTTTAACGGGACTGAACACCGGGGAGCTGTTTTTT. Protein: CASSLTGLNTGELFF.